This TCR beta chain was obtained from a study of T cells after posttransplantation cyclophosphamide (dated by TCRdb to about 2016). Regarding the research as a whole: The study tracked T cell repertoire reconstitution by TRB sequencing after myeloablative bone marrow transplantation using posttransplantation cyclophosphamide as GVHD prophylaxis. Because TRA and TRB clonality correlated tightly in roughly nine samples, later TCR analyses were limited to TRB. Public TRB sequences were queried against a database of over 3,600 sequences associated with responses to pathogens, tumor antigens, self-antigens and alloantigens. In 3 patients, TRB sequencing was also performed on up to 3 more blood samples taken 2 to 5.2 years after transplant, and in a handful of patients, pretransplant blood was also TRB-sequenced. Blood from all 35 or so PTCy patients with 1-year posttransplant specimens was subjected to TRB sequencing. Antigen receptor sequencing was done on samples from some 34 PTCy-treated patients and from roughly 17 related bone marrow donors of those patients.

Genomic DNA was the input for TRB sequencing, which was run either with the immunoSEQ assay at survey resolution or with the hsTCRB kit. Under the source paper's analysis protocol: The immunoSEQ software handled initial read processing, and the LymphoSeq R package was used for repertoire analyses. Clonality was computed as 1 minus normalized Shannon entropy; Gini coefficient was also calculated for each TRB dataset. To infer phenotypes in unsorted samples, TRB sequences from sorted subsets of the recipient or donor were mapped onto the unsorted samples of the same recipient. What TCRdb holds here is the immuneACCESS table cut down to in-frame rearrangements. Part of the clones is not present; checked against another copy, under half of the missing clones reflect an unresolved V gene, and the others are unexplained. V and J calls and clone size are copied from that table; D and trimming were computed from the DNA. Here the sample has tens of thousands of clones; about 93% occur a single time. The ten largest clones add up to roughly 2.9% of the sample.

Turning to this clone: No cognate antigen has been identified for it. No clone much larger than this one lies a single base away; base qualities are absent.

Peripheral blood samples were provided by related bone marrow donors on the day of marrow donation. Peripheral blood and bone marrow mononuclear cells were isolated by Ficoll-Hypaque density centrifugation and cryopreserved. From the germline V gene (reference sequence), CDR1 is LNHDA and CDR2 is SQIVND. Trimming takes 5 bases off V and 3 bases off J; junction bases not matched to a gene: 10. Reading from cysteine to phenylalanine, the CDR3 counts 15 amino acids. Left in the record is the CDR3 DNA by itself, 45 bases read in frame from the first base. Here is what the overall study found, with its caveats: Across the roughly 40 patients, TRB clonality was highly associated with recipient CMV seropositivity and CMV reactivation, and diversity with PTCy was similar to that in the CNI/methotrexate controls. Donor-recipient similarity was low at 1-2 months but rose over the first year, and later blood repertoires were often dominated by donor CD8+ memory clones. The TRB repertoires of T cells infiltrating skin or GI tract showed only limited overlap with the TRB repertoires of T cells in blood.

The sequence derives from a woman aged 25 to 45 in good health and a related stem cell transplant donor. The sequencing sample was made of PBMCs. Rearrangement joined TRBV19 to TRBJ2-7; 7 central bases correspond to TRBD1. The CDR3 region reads CASSLTGTAYYEQYF. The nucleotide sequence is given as TGTGCCAGTAGTTTGACCGGGACAGCCTACTACGAGCAGTACTTC.